These T cell receptor beta chains were read from a single sample in a study of Ad26.COV2.S vaccination and SARS-CoV-2 variants. Assay used: immunoSEQ multiplex PCR; TCRdb lists only in-frame clones, some missing. The sample lists 300,000 to 400,000 clones; about 89% were seen once. The specimen was peripheral blood, collected in a trial of Ad26.COV2.S vaccine versus placebo. The origin of the receptors is a person between 18 and 65 years old who received the Ad26.COV2.S COVID-19 vaccine or a placebo. The CDR3 runs from the conserved cysteine through the conserved F or W. The D gene is left open where the match is weak. Size values are once, few and many counts, or a class for expanded clones, and some rows have none.

>TRBV3-1/TRBV3-2|-|-|TRBJ2-7
TGTGCCAGCAGCCAAGACTCCAGGGAACACGAGCAGTACTTC
CASSQDSREHEQYF
>TRBV18|once|TRBD1|TRBJ1-6
TGTGCCAGCTCAGAAGACAGGGGGAATGCACCCCTCCACTTT
CASSEDRGNAPLHF
>TRBV2|-|TRBD1|TRBJ1-2
TGTGCCAGCAGTATGGGACAGGACGATGGCTACACCTTC
CASSMGQDDGYTF
>TRBV4-1|-|-|TRBJ1-6
TGCGCCAGCAGCCAGGTGACATTCCCGCGCAATTCACCCCTCCACTTT
CASSQVTFPRNSPLHF
>TRBV10-3|-|TRBD1|TRBJ1-1
TGTGCCATCAGTGAGACAGGGGGCGAGACTGAAGCTTTCTTT
CAISETGGETEAFF
>TRBV3-1/TRBV3-2|-|TRBD2|TRBJ2-1
TGTGCCAGCAGCCAATCACGACTAGCGGGGTACAATGAGCAGTTCTTC
CASSQSRLAGYNEQFF
>TRBV20-1|-|-|TRBJ1-2
TGCAGCACCCAGGTCCTCTACGGCTACACCTTC
CSTQVLYGYTF
>TRBV28|-|-|TRBJ2-5
TGTGCCAGCAGTTTCGTCGGGGTAGGACAAGAGACCCAGTACTTC
CASSFVGVGQETQYF
>TRBV19|-|-|TRBJ2-1
TGTGCCAGTAGTATACCGGGTAATGAGCAGTTCTTC
CASSIPGNEQFF
>TRBV21-1|-|-|TRBJ2-6
TGTGCCAGCAGCAAGAGGAGGACTAGCGGGGGGCCTATGTCTGGGGCCAACGTCCTGACTTTC
CASSKRRTSGGPMSGANVLTF
>TRBV6-1|-|-|TRBJ2-3
TGTGCCAGCAGTGAATTGACAGGAGCCACAGATACGCAGTATTTT
CASSELTGATDTQYF
>TRBV5-1|-|TRBD1|TRBJ2-7
TGCGCCAGCAGCACGGGACAGGGCGACGAGCAGTACTTC
CASSTGQGDEQYF
>TRBV6-2/TRBV6-3|once|TRBD2|TRBJ2-1
TGTGCCAGCAGTATCCCTAGCGGAATTTACAATGAGCAGTTCTTC
CASSIPSGIYNEQFF
>TRBV19|-|TRBD1|TRBJ2-5
TGTGCCAGTAGTACGACAGGGCGATACGAGACCCAGTACTTC
CASSTTGRYETQYF
>TRBV3-1/TRBV3-2|-|TRBD1|TRBJ2-3
TGTGCCAGCAGCCAAGTTCCGGGACAGGGGTCGCCAGATACGCAGTATTTT
CASSQVPGQGSPDTQYF
>TRBV9|-|-|TRBJ1-4
TGTGCCAGCAGCGTAGAAGGGACCTTTAATGAAAAACTGTTTTTT
CASSVEGTFNEKLFF
>TRBV4-1|-|TRBD2|TRBJ2-3
TGCGCCAGCAGCCCCCCGCTGACTAGCGAGAAAGATACGCAGTATTTT
CASSPPLTSEKDTQYF
>TRBV28|-|TRBD1|TRBJ2-7
TGTGCCAGCACCGCGACAGGGGGATCCTACGAGCAGTACTTC
CASTATGGSYEQYF
>TRBV5-6|-|TRBD2|TRBJ2-5
TGTGCCAGCAGCCTTTCAGCGGGAGGATGGTTGGAGACCCAGTACTTC
CASSLSAGGWLETQYF
>TRBV27|-|TRBD1|TRBJ2-3
TGTGCCAGCAGTTTATCGACAGGGCGGTTTATAGATACGCAGTATTTT
CASSLSTGRFIDTQYF
>TRBV7-9|once|-|TRBJ1-2
TGTGCCAGCAGCTCCTCGACGGATTCCTATGGCTACACCTTC
CASSSSTDSYGYTF
>TRBV6-1|-|-|TRBJ2-7
TGTGCCAGCAGTGGGGCCCAACTAGCTGGGAGTTTCGAGCAGTACTTC
CASSGAQLAGSFEQYF
>TRBV27|-|-|TRBJ1-2
TGTGCCAGCACCTCCTCGGGGGTTTCTGGCTACACCTTC
CASTSSGVSGYTF
>TRBV5-1|-|TRBD1|TRBJ1-1
TGCGCCAGTAGTCGATCGGGACAGCTAGACACTGAAGCTTTCTTT
CASSRSGQLDTEAFF